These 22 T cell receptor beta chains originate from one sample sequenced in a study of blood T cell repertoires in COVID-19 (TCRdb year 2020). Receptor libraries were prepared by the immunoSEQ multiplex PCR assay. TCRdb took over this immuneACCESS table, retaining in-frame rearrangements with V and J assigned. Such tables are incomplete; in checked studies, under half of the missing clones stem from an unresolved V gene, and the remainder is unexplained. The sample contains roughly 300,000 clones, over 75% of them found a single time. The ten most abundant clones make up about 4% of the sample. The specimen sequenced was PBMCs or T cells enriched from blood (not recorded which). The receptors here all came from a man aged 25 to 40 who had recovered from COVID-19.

Here the CDR3 reads CASSTWGGYEQYF. CDR3 DNA sequence: TGTGCCAGTAGTACTTGGGGAGGGTACGAGCAGTACTTC. This chain links TRBV19 with TRBJ2-7; TRBD2 agrees at 7 bases. V was pared by 4 bases and J by 4 bases, with 4 bases of the junction left unmatched. The germline V gene encodes CDR1 LNHDA and CDR2 SQIVND (reference sequence). The CDR3 totals 13 residues.

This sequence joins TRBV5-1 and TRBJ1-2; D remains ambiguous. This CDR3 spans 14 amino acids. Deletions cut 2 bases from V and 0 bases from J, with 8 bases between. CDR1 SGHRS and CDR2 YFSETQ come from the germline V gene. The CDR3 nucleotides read TGCGCCAGCAGCTTCTGGGCAGCTAACTATGGCTACACCTTC. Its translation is CASSFWAANYGYTF.

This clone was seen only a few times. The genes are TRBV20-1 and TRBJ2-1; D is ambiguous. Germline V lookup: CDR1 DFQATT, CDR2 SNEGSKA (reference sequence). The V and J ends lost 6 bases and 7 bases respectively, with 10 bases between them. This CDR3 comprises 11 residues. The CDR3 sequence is CSAAEENEQFF. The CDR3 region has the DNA TGCAGTGCCGCAGAGGAGAATGAGCAGTTCTTC.

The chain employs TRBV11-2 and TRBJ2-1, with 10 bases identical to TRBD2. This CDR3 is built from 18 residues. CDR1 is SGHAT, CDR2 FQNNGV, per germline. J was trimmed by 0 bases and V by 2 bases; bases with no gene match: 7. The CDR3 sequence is CASSLRTSGFFSYNEQFF. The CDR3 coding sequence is TGTGCCAGCAGCTTAAGGACTAGCGGCTTCTTCTCCTACAATGAGCAGTTCTTC.

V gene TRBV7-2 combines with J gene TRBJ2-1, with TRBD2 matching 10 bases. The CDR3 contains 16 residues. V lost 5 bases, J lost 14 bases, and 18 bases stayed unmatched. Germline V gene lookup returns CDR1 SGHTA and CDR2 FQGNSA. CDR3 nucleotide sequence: TGTGCCAGCAGCCCACAGGGTATAATTGCAGCGGGAGGGGAGTTCTTC. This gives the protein CASSPQGIIAAGGEFF.

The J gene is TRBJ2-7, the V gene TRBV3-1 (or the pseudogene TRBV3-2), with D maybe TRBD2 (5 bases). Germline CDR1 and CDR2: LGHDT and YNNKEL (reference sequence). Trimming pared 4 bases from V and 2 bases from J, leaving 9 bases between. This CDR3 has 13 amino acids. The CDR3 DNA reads TGTGCCAGCAGCCGCGGACTCGCCTACGAGCAGTACTTC. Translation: CASSRGLAYEQYF.

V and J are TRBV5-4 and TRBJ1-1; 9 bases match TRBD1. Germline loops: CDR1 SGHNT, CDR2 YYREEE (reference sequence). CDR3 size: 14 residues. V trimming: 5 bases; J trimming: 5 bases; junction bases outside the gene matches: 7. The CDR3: CASSQQGAVTEAFF. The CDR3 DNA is TGTGCCAGCAGTCAACAGGGGGCAGTAACTGAAGCTTTCTTT.

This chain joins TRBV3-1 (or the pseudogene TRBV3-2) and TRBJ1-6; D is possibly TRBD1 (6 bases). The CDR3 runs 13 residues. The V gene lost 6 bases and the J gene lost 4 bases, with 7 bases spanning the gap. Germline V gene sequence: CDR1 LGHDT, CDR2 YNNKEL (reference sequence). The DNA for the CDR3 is TGTGCCAGCAGTCAGGGGTATAATTCACCCCTCCACTTT. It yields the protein CASSQGYNSPLHF.

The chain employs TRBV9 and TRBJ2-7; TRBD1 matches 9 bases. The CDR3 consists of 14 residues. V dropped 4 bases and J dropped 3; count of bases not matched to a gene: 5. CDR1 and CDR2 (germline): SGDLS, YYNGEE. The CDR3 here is CASSPKTGGYEQYF. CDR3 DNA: TGTGCCAGCAGCCCGAAGACAGGGGGCTACGAGCAGTACTTC.

The CDR3 region is CASSLLPGMNSPLHF. As DNA, the CDR3 is TGTGCCAGCAGTTTACTCCCGGGGATGAATTCACCCCTCCACTTT. The J gene is TRBJ1-6, the V gene TRBV27; D is undetermined. V shed 2 bases and J shed 7 bases, with 12 bases lying between them. Germline values: CDR1 MNHEY, CDR2 SMNVEV (reference sequence). CDR3 size: 15 residues.

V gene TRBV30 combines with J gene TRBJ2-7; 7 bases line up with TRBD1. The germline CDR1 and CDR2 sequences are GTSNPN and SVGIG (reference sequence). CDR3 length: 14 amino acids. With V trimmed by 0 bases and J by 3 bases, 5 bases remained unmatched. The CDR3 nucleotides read TGTGCCTGGAGTGTTGTGGCAGGGGGCTACGAGCAGTACTTC. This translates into CAWSVVAGGYEQYF.

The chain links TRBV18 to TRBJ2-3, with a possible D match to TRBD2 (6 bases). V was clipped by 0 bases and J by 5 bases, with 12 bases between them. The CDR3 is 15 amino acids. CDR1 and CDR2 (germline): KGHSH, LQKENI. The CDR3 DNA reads TGTGCCAGCTCACCACCGATGGCGGGGCAAGATACGCAGTATTTT. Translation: CASSPPMAGQDTQYF. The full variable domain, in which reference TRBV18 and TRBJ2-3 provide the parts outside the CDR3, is NAGVMQNPRHLVRRRGQEARLRCSPMKGHSHVYWYRQLPEEGLKFMVYLQKENIIDESGMPKERFSAEFPKEGPSILRIQQVVRGDSAAYFCASSPPMAGQDTQYFGPGTRLTVL.

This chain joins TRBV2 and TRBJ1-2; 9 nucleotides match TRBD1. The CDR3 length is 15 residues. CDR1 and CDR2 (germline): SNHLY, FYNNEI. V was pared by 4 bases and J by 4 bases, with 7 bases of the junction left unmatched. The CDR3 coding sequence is TGTGCCAGCAGTGCACGACAGGGGGTGAGCTATGGCTACACCTTC. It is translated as CASSARQGVSYGYTF.

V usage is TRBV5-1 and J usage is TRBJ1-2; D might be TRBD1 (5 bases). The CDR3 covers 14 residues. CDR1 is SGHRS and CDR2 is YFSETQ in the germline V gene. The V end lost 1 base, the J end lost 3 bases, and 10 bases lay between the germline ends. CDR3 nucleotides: TGCGCCAGCAGCTTGACAGGAGTCGACTATGGCTACACCTTC. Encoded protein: CASSLTGVDYGYTF.

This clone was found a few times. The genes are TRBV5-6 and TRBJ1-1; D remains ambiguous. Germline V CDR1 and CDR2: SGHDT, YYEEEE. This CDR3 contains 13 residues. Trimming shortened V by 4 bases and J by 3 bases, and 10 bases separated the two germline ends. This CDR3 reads CASSPAVYTEAFF. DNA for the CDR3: TGTGCCAGCAGCCCCGCGGTTTACACTGAAGCTTTCTTT.

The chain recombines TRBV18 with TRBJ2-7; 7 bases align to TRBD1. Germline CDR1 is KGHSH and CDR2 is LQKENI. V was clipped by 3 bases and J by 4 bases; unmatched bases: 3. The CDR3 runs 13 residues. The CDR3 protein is CASSPDRRYEQYF. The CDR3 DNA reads TGTGCCAGCTCACCGGACAGGAGGTACGAGCAGTACTTC.

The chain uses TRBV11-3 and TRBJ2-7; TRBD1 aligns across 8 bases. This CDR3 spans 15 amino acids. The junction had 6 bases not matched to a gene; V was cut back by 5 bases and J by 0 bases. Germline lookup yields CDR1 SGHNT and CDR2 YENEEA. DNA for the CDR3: TGTGCCAGCAGCCCCGGGACAGGTCACTCCTACGAGCAGTACTTC. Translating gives CASSPGTGHSYEQYF.

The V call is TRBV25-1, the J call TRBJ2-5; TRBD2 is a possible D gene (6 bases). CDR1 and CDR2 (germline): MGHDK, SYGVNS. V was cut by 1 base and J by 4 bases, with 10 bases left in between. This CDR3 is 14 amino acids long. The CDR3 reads CASSEFGGAETQYF. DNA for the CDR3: TGTGCCAGCAGTGAATTTGGAGGGGCAGAGACCCAGTACTTC.

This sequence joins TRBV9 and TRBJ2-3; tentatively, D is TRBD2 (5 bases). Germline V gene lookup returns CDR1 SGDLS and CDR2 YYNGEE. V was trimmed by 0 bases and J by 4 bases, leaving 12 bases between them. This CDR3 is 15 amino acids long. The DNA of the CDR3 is TGTGCCAGCAGCGTAGGGGTGGGAGACGCAGATACGCAGTATTTT. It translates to CASSVGVGDADTQYF.

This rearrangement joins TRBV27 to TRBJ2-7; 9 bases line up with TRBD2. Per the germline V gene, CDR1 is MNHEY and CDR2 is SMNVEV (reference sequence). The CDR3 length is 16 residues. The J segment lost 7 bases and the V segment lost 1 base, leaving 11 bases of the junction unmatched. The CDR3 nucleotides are TGTGCCAGCAGTTTATTCGCTAGCGGGGACCCCTGGGAGCAGTACTTC. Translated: CASSLFASGDPWEQYF.

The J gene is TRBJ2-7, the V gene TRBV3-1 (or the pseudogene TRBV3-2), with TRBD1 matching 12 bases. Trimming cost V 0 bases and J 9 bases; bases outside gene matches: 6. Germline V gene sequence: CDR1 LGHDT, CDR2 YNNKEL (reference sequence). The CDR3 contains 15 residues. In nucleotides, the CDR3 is TGTGCCAGCAGCCAAGATTGGGGACAGGGGGCCTTGCAGTACTTC. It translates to CASSQDWGQGALQYF.

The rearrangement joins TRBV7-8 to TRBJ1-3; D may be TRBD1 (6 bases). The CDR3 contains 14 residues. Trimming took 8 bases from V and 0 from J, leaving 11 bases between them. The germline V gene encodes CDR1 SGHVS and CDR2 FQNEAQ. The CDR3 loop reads CASGGGHSGNTIYF. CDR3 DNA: TGTGCCAGCGGCGGGGGGCACTCTGGAAACACCATATATTTT.